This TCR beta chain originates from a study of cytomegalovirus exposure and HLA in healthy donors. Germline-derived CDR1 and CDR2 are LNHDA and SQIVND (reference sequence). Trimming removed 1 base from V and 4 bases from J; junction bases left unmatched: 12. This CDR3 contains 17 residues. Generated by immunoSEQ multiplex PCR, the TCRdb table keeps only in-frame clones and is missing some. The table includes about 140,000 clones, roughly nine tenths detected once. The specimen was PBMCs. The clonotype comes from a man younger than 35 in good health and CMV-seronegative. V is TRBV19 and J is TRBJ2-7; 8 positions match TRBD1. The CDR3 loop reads CASSIGSRDRTPYEQYF. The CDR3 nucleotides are TGTGCCAGTAGTATAGGGAGCCGGGACAGGACTCCGTACGAGCAGTACTTC.